The source of this TCR beta chain is a study of identical twins. CDR1 and CDR2 from the germline V gene are LNHNV and YYDKDF (reference sequence). V shed 8 bases and J shed 8 bases, with 19 bases lying between them. CDR3 length: 14 residues. This clonotype was found a few times. Template switching (which added a universal primer site) was used, and cDNA carried unique molecular identifiers. TCRdb re-derived calls from the 5' RACE reads in MiXCR, one entry per CDR3 protein. Among roughly 750,000 distinct CDR3 sequences listed, 21% were seen once. This sample also belongs to another study, concerning T cells expressing NK-cell markers. That work contributes: The TCR beta repertoires were obtained from sorted CD3+CD56+NKG2C+, CD3+CD56+NKG2C- and CD3+CD56-NKG2C+ T cells.

This TCR was recovered from a woman younger than 30 in good health. The chain links TRBV15 to TRBJ2-1; D ambiguous. Material: PBMCs. DNA for the CDR3: TGTGCCACCGGTTCCCGGACCGCCAGACATGAGCAGTTCTTC. Translating it yields CATGSRTARHEQFF.